Below, 16 T cell receptor beta chains from the same sample are listed, as sequenced in a study of T cells after yellow fever vaccination. TCRdb used MiXCR to reprocess the 5' RACE reads, holding one entry per CDR3 protein. The table includes approximately 510,000 distinct CDR3 sequences, just over 20% detected once. The material was PBMCs, obtained 21 days after the first yellow fever vaccination. The source is a man between 18 and 35 years old who received the YFV17D yellow fever vaccine.

This clonotype was seen more than once but under ten times. V and J are TRBV2 and TRBJ1-5; unclear D gene. The CDR3 spans 16 residues. The germline V gene has CDR1 SNHLY and CDR2 FYNNEI. Trimming took off 3 bases at V and 1 base at J, with 13 bases between the two ends. CDR3: CASSDLWGESNQPQHF. The CDR3 DNA is TGTGCCAGCAGTGATTTGTGGGGTGAGAGCAATCAGCCCCAGCATTTT.

The V and J genes are TRBV5-1 and TRBJ2-5; 7 positions agree with TRBD1. The CDR3 runs 14 residues. V lost 2 bases and J lost 9; bases outside the gene matches: 10. CDR1 is SGHRS and CDR2 is YFSETQ in the germline V gene. The CDR3 region is CASSLRQGDQPQYF. CDR3 nucleotides: TGCGCCAGCAGCTTACGTCAGGGGGACCAGCCCCAGTACTTC.

DNA of the CDR3: TGTGCCACCAGCAGAGATGTGGGGATCCAAGAGACCCAGTACTTC. This sequence encodes CATSRDVGIQETQYF. The chain is built from TRBV15 and TRBJ2-5; D gene ambiguous. The ends were cut back, 0 bases at V and 1 base at J, with 9 bases in the middle. The CDR3 loop spans 15 amino acids. Germline values: CDR1 LNHNV, CDR2 YYDKDF (reference sequence).

This chain links TRBV20-1 with TRBJ1-6; no clear D. CDR1 and CDR2 from the germline V gene are DFQATT and SNEGSKA (reference sequence). V shed 4 bases and J shed 7 bases, with 11 bases lying between them. This CDR3 region has 13 residues. CDR3 nucleotides: TGCAGTGCTACCGGGAGAAAAAATTCACCCCTCCACTTT. It translates to CSATGRKNSPLHF.

This clonotype was observed a handful of times. The rearrangement joins TRBV5-1 to TRBJ2-1, with D maybe TRBD1 (6 bases). Trimming left V 6 bases short and J 0 bases short, with 10 bases between. This CDR3 is 14 amino acids long. Germline loops: CDR1 SGHRS, CDR2 YFSETQ. For the CDR3, the DNA is TGCGCCAGCAAAAAGGACAGCTCCTACAATGAGCAGTTCTTC. The encoded protein is CASKKDSSYNEQFF.

A remark on this clonotype: The junction does not match germline at one end; this may be a read error. V usage is TRBV11-2 and J usage is TRBJ2-7; 13 nucleotides align to TRBD2. The CDR3 runs to 14 residues. Germline V gene data show CDR1 as SGHAT and CDR2 as FQNNGV. The CDR3 region is CASSLSGTSGVPEF. The CDR3 region has the DNA TGTGCCAGCAGCCTCTCCGGGACTAGCGGGGTCCCGGAGTTC.

The table lists this clonotype with a few counts. The chain is built from TRBV7-3 and TRBJ1-2; TRBD1 aligns across 8 bases. V lost 4 bases and J lost 6; bases outside the gene matches: 7. The germline V gene encodes CDR1 SGHTA and CDR2 FQGTGA. This CDR3 has 14 amino acids. This CDR3 is CASSSTGDGDGYTF. The CDR3 nucleotides are TGTGCCAGCAGCTCGACAGGGGACGGTGATGGCTACACCTTC.

The chain recombines TRBV12-5 with TRBJ2-7; TRBD1 might be the D (6 bases). The CDR3 consists of 18 residues. Germline V lookup: CDR1 LGHNT, CDR2 FRNRAP. With 0 bases removed from V and 1 base from J, the gap between germline ends came to 19 bases. The chain's CDR3 is CASGLVVFQGRQSYEQYF. CDR3 DNA: TGTGCTAGTGGTTTGGTAGTCTTCCAGGGGCGCCAATCCTACGAGCAGTACTTC.

The rearrangement joins TRBV6-5 to TRBJ1-5, with a weak D call TRBD1 (5 bases). The CDR3 covers 17 residues. The germline CDR1 and CDR2 sequences are MNHEY and SVGAGI. The ends were cut back, 4 bases at V and 2 bases at J, with 18 bases in the middle. CDR3 coding DNA: TGTGCCAGCAGTTCAGGGACCGATTTCGAGGGCAATCAGCCCCAGCATTTT. Protein sequence: CASSSGTDFEGNQPQHF.

There are a few counts of this clonotype. The chain combines TRBV29-1 with TRBJ2-2; D is ambiguous. Deletions cut 2 bases from V and 0 bases from J, with 4 bases between. Germline V lookup: CDR1 SQVTM, CDR2 ANQGSEA. The CDR3 covers 13 residues. DNA of the CDR3: TGCAGCGTTGAATCGCCGAACACCGGGGAGCTGTTTTTT. It specifies CSVESPNTGELFF.

This clonotype was picked up a small number of times. The gene calls are TRBV20-1 and TRBJ1-1, with D tentatively TRBD1 (5 bases). The CDR3 spans 14 residues. Germline CDR1 and CDR2: DFQATT and SNEGSKA (reference sequence). Trimming removed 3 bases at V and 1 base at J, with 12 bases between. The CDR3 loop is CSARIGTRNTEAFF. DNA of the CDR3: TGCAGTGCTAGGATCGGGACTAGGAACACTGAAGCTTTCTTT.

The CDR3: CASSFPKGQRAWGEQYF. For the CDR3, the DNA is TGTGCCAGCAGCTTCCCCAAAGGGCAGAGGGCGTGGGGCGAGCAGTACTTC. The chain couples TRBV7-9 to TRBJ2-7, with D possibly being TRBD2 (5 bases). This CDR3 has 17 residues. Trimming left V 3 bases short and J 6 bases short, with 24 bases between. Per germline, CDR1 SEHNR and CDR2 FQNEAQ (reference sequence).

This clonotype was seen once. V is TRBV25-1 and J is TRBJ2-1; D may be TRBD1 (6 bases). CDR3 length: 15 amino acids. Trimming left V 6 bases short and J 1 base short, with 13 bases between. The V gene's germline CDR1 is MGHDK and CDR2 SYGVNS. This chain's CDR3 is CASRGRDKSYNEQFF. CDR3 sequence (DNA): TGTGCCAGCAGGGGCCGGGACAAATCCTACAATGAGCAGTTCTTC. Full variable domain (remainder filled in from reference TRBV25-1 and TRBJ2-1): EADIYQTPRYLVIGTGKKITLECSQTMGHDKMYWYQQDPGMELHLIHYSYGVNSTEKGDLSSESTVSRIRTEHFPLTLESARPSHTSQYLCASRGRDKSYNEQFFGPGTRLTVL.

The rearrangement uses TRBV5-1 and TRBJ2-7; 7 nucleotides agree with TRBD1. The CDR3 loop spans 15 amino acids. With V trimmed by 4 bases and J by 2 bases, 9 bases remained unmatched. Germline V gives CDR1 SGHRS, CDR2 YFSETQ. The CDR3 loop reads CASSKDRTATYEQYF. The CDR3 nucleotides read TGCGCCAGCAGCAAGGACAGGACGGCAACCTACGAGCAGTACTTC.

The J gene is TRBJ2-1, the V gene TRBV4-1; 10 nucleotides agree with TRBD2. Trimming took 0 bases from V and 0 from J; bases not matched to a gene: 8. The CDR3 extends over 19 amino acids. The germline CDR1 and CDR2 sequences are MGHRA and YSYEKL. CDR3 amino acids: CASSQDVLAGALSYNEQFF. The CDR3 DNA is TGCGCCAGCAGCCAAGATGTGCTAGCGGGGGCCCTCTCCTACAATGAGCAGTTCTTC.

The gene calls are TRBV30 and TRBJ2-3; D uncertain. This CDR3 is built from 14 residues. Trimming stripped 1 base from V and 2 bases from J, with 10 bases between. In germline, CDR1 is GTSNPN, CDR2 SVGIG (reference sequence). CDR3 nucleotides: TGTGCCTGGAGTGAGGCAGGAATCACAGATACGCAGTATTTT. It yields the protein CAWSEAGITDTQYF.